The 21 T cell receptor beta chains listed next were all sequenced from one sample in a study of molecular identifiers for immune sequencing clone quantification. TCRdb reanalysed the PCR reads using MiXCR and keeps one entry per CDR3 protein. The table lists approximately 320,000 distinct CDR3 sequences, roughly 24% of them singletons. Sequencing input: naive CD8+ T cells from blood, with Jurkat cell RNA spiked in. Sample subset: FACS-sorted CD8+CD4-CCR7+CD45RA+ naive T cells. Receptors originate from a human donor in good health. Some libraries in this study had Jurkat cell RNA spiked in.

Details on this clonotype: At one of its ends the junction is not consistent with the germline gene, which may arise from a read error. The rearrangement links TRBV6-5 to TRBJ2-3, with TRBD2 identical over 12 bases. This CDR3 comprises 15 residues. The germline gives CDR1 MNHEY, CDR2 SVGAGI. CDR3 protein: CDSSPLAGGADTQYF. The CDR3 DNA reads TGTGACAGCAGTCCCCTAGCGGGAGGGGCAGATACGCAGTATTTT.

The sample holds many counts of this clonotype. V and J are TRBV29-1 and TRBJ2-2; 8 positions agree with TRBD2. From germline, CDR1 is SQVTM and CDR2 ANQGSEA. The CDR3 extends over 15 amino acids. Germline trimming cut 6 bases from V and 0 bases from J; bases unmatched to any gene: 6. The CDR3 sequence is CSVATSGANTGELFF. The CDR3 coding sequence is TGCAGCGTCGCTACTAGCGGTGCGAACACCGGGGAGCTGTTTTTT.

V is TRBV9 and J is TRBJ2-2; D not resolved. Germline V lookup: CDR1 SGDLS, CDR2 YYNGEE. Trimming removed 4 bases at V and 2 bases at J, with 18 bases between. The CDR3 is made up of 17 amino acids. CDR3 coding DNA: TGTGCCAGCAGCTCCCATCGAGGCTGGCCTAACACCGGGGAGCTGTTTTTT. The encoded protein is CASSSHRGWPNTGELFF.

Concerning this clonotype: A read error is possible here, since a much larger clone lies one base away. The chain carries TRBV29-1 and TRBJ2-7; weak D call: TRBD2 (5 bases). CDR3 length: 12 amino acids. V gave up 8 bases and J gave up 4 bases, with 15 bases separating them. The V gene's germline CDR1 is SQVTM and CDR2 ANQGSEA. This CDR3 is CSLGGRTYEQYF. As DNA, the CDR3 is TGCAGCTTAGGCGGGCGAACGTACGAGCAGTACTTC.

The table lists this clonotype with many counts. The rearrangement joins TRBV7-2 to TRBJ2-3, with 8 bases matching TRBD1. The CDR3 has 16 amino acids. Looked up from germline, CDR1 is SGHTA and CDR2 is FQGNSA. V gave up 8 bases and J gave up 1 base; unmatched junction bases: 11. CDR3 coding DNA: TGTGCCAGCTCGGACAGGGTTGAGTGGGGCACAGATACGCAGTATTTT. Translated: CASSDRVEWGTDTQYF.

This clonotype was picked up many times. The V and J genes are TRBV5-6 and TRBJ2-7, with D possibly TRBD2 on 7 matching bases. Germline V lookup: CDR1 SGHDT, CDR2 YYEEEE. The V end lost 0 bases, the J end lost 6 bases, and 13 bases lay between the germline ends. The CDR3 extends over 14 amino acids. The CDR3 loop is CASSLVAGAREQYF. CDR3 DNA: TGTGCCAGCAGCTTGGTGGCGGGGGCTCGCGAGCAGTACTTC.

The J gene is TRBJ2-5, the V gene TRBV3-1; 12 bases match TRBD2. This CDR3 is built from 15 residues. Germline values: CDR1 LGHDT, CDR2 YNNKEL (reference sequence). Unmatched junction bases numbered 4, after V lost 4 bases and J lost 4 bases. Here the CDR3 reads CASSPTTSGRETQYF. In DNA form, the CDR3 reads TGTGCCAGCAGCCCCACGACTAGCGGGAGAGAGACCCAGTACTTC.

This sequence joins TRBV28 and TRBJ1-1, with a possible D match to TRBD1 (5 bases). The V end was cut by 5 bases, the J end by 4 bases, with 20 bases between. Germline V lookup: CDR1 MDHEN, CDR2 SYDVKM. CDR3 length: 16 residues. CDR3 region: CASSPHPAGVSTEAFF. The CDR3 DNA is TGTGCCAGCAGTCCCCACCCGGCGGGGGTGAGCACTGAAGCTTTCTTT.

V and J are TRBV4-1 and TRBJ2-1; TRBD2 agrees at 8 bases. From germline, CDR1 is MGHRA and CDR2 YSYEKL. CDR3 length equals 18 residues. Trimming took 4 bases from V and 4 from J; bases not matched to a gene: 15. CDR3 sequence (DNA): TGCGCCAGCAGCCTGTTAGCGGGGAGGATCCCCCTTTACAATGAGCAGTTCTTC. Protein sequence: CASSLLAGRIPLYNEQFF.

The table lists this clonotype with many counts. The CDR3 region is CSVKGAPRLEYTGELFF. The CDR3 nucleotides are TGCAGCGTGAAGGGGGCGCCGAGACTAGAATACACCGGGGAGCTGTTTTTT. The chain employs TRBV29-1 and TRBJ2-2; possibly TRBD1 for D (7 bases). Germline lookup yields CDR1 SQVTM and CDR2 ANQGSEA. V was trimmed by 6 bases and J by 3 bases, leaving 23 bases between them. The CDR3 loop spans 17 amino acids.

CDR3 DNA: TGTGCCAGCAGGGGTGTGGGAGGGGGAAAACTGTTTTTT. Encoded protein: CASRGVGGGKLFF. The V and J genes are TRBV27 and TRBJ1-4; TRBD1 is a possible D gene (6 bases). Trimming shortened V by 6 bases and J by 10 bases, and 15 bases separated the two germline ends. The CDR3 consists of 13 residues. Germline values: CDR1 MNHEY, CDR2 SMNVEV (reference sequence).

The chain carries TRBV4-3 and TRBJ2-1; D remains ambiguous. V lost 0 bases, J lost 5 bases, and 8 bases lay in between. Germline V gives CDR1 LGHNA, CDR2 YSLEER. This CDR3 spans 14 amino acids. This CDR3 is CASSQETINNEQFF. CDR3 DNA sequence: TGCGCCAGCAGCCAAGAGACCATTAACAATGAGCAGTTCTTC.

A remark on this clonotype: The conserved phenylalanine or tryptophan is not found at the CDR3 terminus, so this likely reflects a read error. The V gene is TRBV5-1, the J gene TRBJ1-1; 7 nucleotides line up with TRBD1. There are 15 residues in the CDR3. J gave up 4 bases and V 0 bases, and 6 bases lay outside the gene matches. Per germline, CDR1 SGHRS and CDR2 YFSETQ. DNA for the CDR3: TGCGCCAGCAGCTTGGGGGCAGGGGGGAGCACTGAAGCTTTCCTT. It codes for CASSLGAGGSTEAFL.

As to this clonotype: A much bigger clone sits one base away, suggesting this may be a read error. The chain combines TRBV28 with TRBJ2-7; D may be TRBD2 (5 bases). The V end lost 7 bases, the J end lost 3 bases, and 19 bases lay between the germline ends. Germline V gives CDR1 MDHEN, CDR2 SYDVKM. The CDR3 is made up of 15 amino acids. Here the CDR3 reads CASNDGSVGVYEQYF. The CDR3 DNA is TGTGCCAGCAATGACGGGTCGGTCGGGGTCTACGAGCAGTACTTC.

J is TRBJ1-1 and V is TRBV4-1; TRBD1 agrees at 12 bases. CDR3 size: 20 residues. Germline V gives CDR1 MGHRA, CDR2 YSYEKL. Trimming cost V 0 bases and J 1 base; bases outside gene matches: 12. CDR3 loop: CASSQESPLGQGAWNTEAFF. DNA for the CDR3: TGCGCCAGCAGCCAAGAGTCCCCCCTGGGACAGGGGGCCTGGAACACTGAAGCTTTCTTT.

There are many counts of this clonotype. The gene calls are TRBV6-1 and TRBJ2-7, with TRBD1 matching 10 bases. Per germline, CDR1 MNHNS and CDR2 SASEGT. The CDR3 runs to 12 residues. The CDR3 loop is CAVRQGAGEQYF. CDR3 coding DNA: TGTGCGGTAAGACAGGGGGCTGGCGAGCAGTACTTC.

This clonotype was recorded a few times. The rearrangement links TRBV11-2 to TRBJ1-6; tentative D call: TRBD1 (6 bases). The ends were cut back, 1 base at V and 7 bases at J, with 14 bases in the middle. Germline lookup yields CDR1 SGHAT and CDR2 FQNNGV. CDR3 length: 16 residues. CDR3 coding DNA: TGTGCCAGCAGCTTAGTACGTGTGCAGGGGAATTCACCCCTCCACTTT. Its translation is CASSLVRVQGNSPLHF. Together with reference TRBV11-2 and TRBJ1-6, the CDR3 gives the full variable domain: EAGVAQSPRYKIIEKRQSVAFWCNPISGHATLYWYQQILGQGPKLLIQFQNNGVVDDSQLPKDRFSAERLKGVDSTLKIQPAKLEDSAVYLCASSLVRVQGNSPLHFGNGTRLTVT.

This clonotype was seen at least ten times. The rearrangement joins TRBV7-9 to TRBJ1-1; D is unresolved. There are 12 residues in the CDR3. V lost 5 bases to trimming and J lost 11 bases, with 15 bases between them. Germline V CDR1 and CDR2: SEHNR, FQNEAQ (reference sequence). In DNA form, the CDR3 reads TGTGCCAGCAGCGCTAGTCTAGTTTGGGCTTTCTTT. Residues: CASSASLVWAFF.

In this sample, this clonotype turned up a few times. The rearrangement joins TRBV15 to TRBJ1-1; the D is unclear. The CDR3 is made up of 15 amino acids. Germline lookup yields CDR1 LNHNV and CDR2 YYDKDF (reference sequence). The V end lost 0 bases, the J end lost 4 bases, and 12 bases lay between the germline ends. The CDR3 loop reads CATSRDKGGGTEAFF. The CDR3 region has the DNA TGTGCCACCAGCAGAGATAAGGGAGGAGGCACTGAAGCTTTCTTT.

In its sample, this clonotype was seen many times. This chain connects TRBV30 to TRBJ1-1; 7 nucleotides align to TRBD1. Germline V gene lookup returns CDR1 GTSNPN and CDR2 SVGIG (reference sequence). Unmatched junction bases numbered 2, after V lost 3 bases and J lost 1 base. CDR3 length: 13 amino acids. This CDR3 reads CAWRGQPNTEAFF. Here the CDR3 DNA reads TGTGCCTGGAGGGGACAGCCGAACACTGAAGCTTTCTTT. Based on the CDR3 plus reference TRBV30 and TRBJ1-1, the full variable domain is SQTIHQWPATLVQPVGSPLSLECTVEGTSNPNLYWYRQAAGRGLQLLFYSVGIGQISSEVPQNLSASRPQDRQFILSSKKLLLSDSGFYLCAWRGQPNTEAFFGQGTRLTVV.

This clonotype was counted a few times. This chain joins TRBV7-9 and TRBJ2-7, with 7 bases matching TRBD1. The V and J ends lost 5 bases and 2 bases, in that order; junction bases with no gene match: 6. CDR3 length: 14 amino acids. Per germline, CDR1 SEHNR and CDR2 FQNEAQ (reference sequence). In DNA, the CDR3 is TGTGCCAGCAGCACGCAGGGACAGCCCTACGAGCAGTACTTC. Translated, it gives CASSTQGQPYEQYF.